This T cell receptor (beta chain) derives from a study of T cell responses to AZD1222 COVID-19 vaccine. Only in-frame clones appear in the TCRdb table, and some are missing; sequencing was by immunoSEQ multiplex PCR. Among around 120,000 clones, around 92% were seen once, and the ten largest hold over 7.5%. The clonotype was recovered from an adult who received the AZD1222 COVID-19 vaccine. The material was peripheral blood, obtained 28 days after the second AZD1222 dose.

CDR3 sequence reads: CATSRDTGSNSPLHF. The DNA of the CDR3 is TGTGCCACCAGCAGAGATACAGGGAGTAATTCACCCCTCCACTTT. This chain links TRBV15 with TRBJ1-6; tentatively, D is TRBD1 (6 bases). V was cut by 0 bases and J by 6 bases, with 9 bases left in between. This CDR3 contains 15 residues. The germline V gene has CDR1 LNHNV and CDR2 YYDKDF (reference sequence). Drawing the rest from reference TRBV15 and TRBJ1-6, the complete variable domain is DAMVIQNPRYQVTQFGKPVTLSCSQTLNHNVMYWYQQKSSQAPKLLFHYYDKDFNNEADTPDNFQSRRPNTSFCFLDIRSPGLGDTAMYLCATSRDTGSNSPLHFGNGTRLTVT.